One and the same sample provided the 5 T cell receptor beta chains below, sequenced in a study of blood T cell repertoires in COVID-19. The assay was immunoSEQ multiplex PCR, and TCRdb's table has in-frame clones only and misses some. The sample records around 230,000 clones, about 88% being singletons. Sequenced sample: PBMCs or T cells enriched from blood (not recorded which). Receptors originate from a woman under 40 who had recovered from COVID-19.

V usage is TRBV5-1 and J usage is TRBJ2-2; 7 nucleotides align to TRBD1. V lost 7 bases to trimming and J lost 1 base; unmatched junction nucleotides: 7. There are 15 residues in the CDR3. Germline CDR1 SGHRS, CDR2 YFSETQ. The CDR3 sequence is CASRTGTENTGELFF. CDR3 coding DNA: TGCGCCAGCCGAACCGGGACAGAGAACACCGGGGAGCTGTTTTTT.

This clone came up once. This chain connects TRBV7-6 to TRBJ2-1, with 9 positions matching TRBD1. Germline V gene sequence: CDR1 SGHVS, CDR2 FNYEAQ. V shed 6 bases and J 1 base; nucleotides not matched to a gene: 4. The CDR3 extends over 15 amino acids. The CDR3 sequence: CASSSGTGSYNEQFF. CDR3 nucleotides: TGTGCCAGCAGTTCCGGGACAGGGTCCTACAATGAGCAGTTCTTC.

The chain combines TRBV7-2 with TRBJ1-5; 8 bases map to TRBD1. V dropped 4 bases and J dropped 6; count of bases not matched to a gene: 2. The germline CDR1 and CDR2 sequences are SGHTA and FQGNSA. This CDR3 region has 13 residues. CDR3 loop: CASSSGGIQPQHF. The DNA of the CDR3 is TGTGCCAGCAGCTCAGGGGGCATTCAGCCCCAGCATTTT.

CDR3 protein: CASSFPAGATDTQYF. In DNA form, the CDR3 reads TGTGCCAGCAGCTTCCCAGCGGGGGCAACAGATACGCAGTATTTT. The genes are TRBV7-2 and TRBJ2-3, with TRBD2 matching 8 bases. Looked up from germline, CDR1 is SGHTA and CDR2 is FQGNSA. The CDR3 covers 15 residues. V lost 3 bases to trimming and J lost 3 bases; unmatched junction nucleotides: 5.

The rearrangement uses TRBV7-6 and TRBJ2-1, with 11 nucleotides matching TRBD2. CDR3 size: 19 residues. Germline CDR1 SGHVS, CDR2 FNYEAQ. V shed 2 bases and J 7 bases; nucleotides not matched to a gene: 16. DNA for the CDR3: TGTGCCAGCAGCTTACCCCTTCGTAGCGGGGGGGTACATGGGAATGAGCAGTTCTTC. Translated: CASSLPLRSGGVHGNEQFF.